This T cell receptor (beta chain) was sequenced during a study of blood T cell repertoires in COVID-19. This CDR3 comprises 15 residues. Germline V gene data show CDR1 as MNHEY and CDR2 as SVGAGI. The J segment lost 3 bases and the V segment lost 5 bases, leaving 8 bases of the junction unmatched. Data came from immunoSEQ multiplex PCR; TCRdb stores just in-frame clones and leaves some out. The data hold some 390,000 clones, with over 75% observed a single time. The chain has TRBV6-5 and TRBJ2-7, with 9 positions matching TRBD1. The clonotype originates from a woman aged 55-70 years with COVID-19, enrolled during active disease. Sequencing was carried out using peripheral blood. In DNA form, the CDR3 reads TGTGCCAGCAGTCCCTCCGGGACAGGGAGCTACGAGCAGTACTTC. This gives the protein CASSPSGTGSYEQYF.